The 5 T cell receptor beta chains below come from one sample, sequenced in a study of CD8 T cells in ankylosing spondylitis (dated by TCRdb to between 2016 and 2019). The library was generated by 5' RACE. The sequencing machine was an Illumina HiSeq 2500. TCRdb itself trimmed the public reads at Q25 with fastp, ran MiXCR and retained productive beta chains. Every CDR3 protein is listed once, alongside the most common genes and DNA of its rows. Within this sample are around 890,000 distinct CDR3 sequences, with roughly 12% of them counted one time only. The ten largest clones add up to just over 0.5% of the sample. Overall study results and their limits: Blood from ankylosing spondylitis patients appeared to be characterized by a TCR beta motif composed of about eight highly homologous amino acid variants.

Their cognate antigens are unknown. What was sequenced was blood, either unsorted or a sorted T cell fraction (not recorded which). These receptors were taken from a male donor with ankylosing spondylitis.

V gene TRBV20-1 combines with J gene TRBJ2-5, with D unresolved. The V end lost 2 bases, the J end lost 2 bases, and 9 bases lay between the germline ends. CDR3 length: 13 amino acids. Germline V gene data show CDR1 as DFQATT and CDR2 as SNEGSKA (reference sequence). CDR3 nucleotides: TGCAGTGCTAGATGGCTGCCACAAGAGACCCAGTACTTC. It specifies CSARWLPQETQYF.

This clonotype was recorded many times. The chain employs TRBV20-1 and TRBJ1-1; D is unclear. Germline-derived CDR1 and CDR2 are DFQATT and SNEGSKA (reference sequence). V lost 5 bases and J lost 3, with 16 bases in between. This CDR3 contains 14 residues. CDR3 DNA sequence: TGCAGTGCTGCGGACGGGTTTAGGGACACTGAAGCTTTCTTT. Protein product: CSAADGFRDTEAFF.

This clonotype was counted only a few times. The chain combines TRBV5-1 with TRBJ2-2; tentatively, D is TRBD2 (6 bases). V was shortened by 3 bases and J by 6 bases, with 15 bases between the two germline ends. Germline V gene sequence: CDR1 SGHRS, CDR2 YFSETQ. CDR3 length equals 15 residues. The CDR3 protein is CASSWGGLVSGELFF. CDR3 in DNA: TGCGCCAGCAGCTGGGGAGGTCTAGTCTCCGGGGAGCTGTTTTTT. Together with reference TRBV5-1 and TRBJ2-2, the CDR3 gives the full variable domain: KAGVTQTPRYLIKTRGQQVTLSCSPISGHRSVSWYQQTPGQGLQFLFEYFSETQRNKGNFPGRFSGRQFSNSRSEMNVSTLELGDSALYLCASSWGGLVSGELFFGEGSRLTVL.

The chain joins TRBV7-6 to TRBJ2-2; TRBD1 might be the D (5 bases). The germline CDR1 and CDR2 sequences are SGHVS and FNYEAQ. V lost 0 bases and J lost 4, with 9 bases in between. The CDR3 has 15 residues. The CDR3: CASSLARQGTGELFF. The CDR3 DNA sequence: TGTGCCAGCAGCTTAGCACGTCAGGGCACCGGGGAGCTGTTTTTT. The full variable domain, with the rest looked up from reference TRBV7-6 and TRBJ2-2, is GAGVSQSPRYKVTKRGQDVALRCDPISGHVSLYWYRQALGQGPEFLTYFNYEAQQDKSGLPNDRFSAERPEGSISTLTIQRTEQRDSAMYRCASSLARQGTGELFFGEGSRLTVL.

The rearrangement joins TRBV2 to TRBJ1-1; D not resolved. The ends were cut back, 6 bases at V and 1 base at J, with 12 bases in the middle. This CDR3 region has 14 residues. Looked up from germline, CDR1 is SNHLY and CDR2 is FYNNEI. CDR3 loop: CASRQESGNTEAFF. Written as DNA, the CDR3 is TGTGCCAGCAGGCAGGAGTCCGGGAACACTGAAGCTTTCTTT.